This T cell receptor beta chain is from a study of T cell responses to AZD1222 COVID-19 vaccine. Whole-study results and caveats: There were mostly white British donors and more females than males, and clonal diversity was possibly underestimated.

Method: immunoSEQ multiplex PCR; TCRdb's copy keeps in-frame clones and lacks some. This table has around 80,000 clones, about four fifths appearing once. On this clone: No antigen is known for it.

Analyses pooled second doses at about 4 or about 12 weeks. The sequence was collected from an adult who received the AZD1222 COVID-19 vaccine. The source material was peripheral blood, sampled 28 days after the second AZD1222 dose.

The CDR3 is CASSLLVADATGELFF. CDR3 nucleotides: TGTGCCAGCAGCTTGCTGGTAGCGGACGCCACCGGGGAGCTGTTTTTT. The chain links TRBV5-6 to TRBJ2-2; tentative D call: TRBD2 (6 bases). The CDR3 loop spans 16 amino acids. Germline V gene data show CDR1 as SGHDT and CDR2 as YYEEEE. V lost 1 base to trimming and J lost 4 bases, with 14 bases between them.